The 21 T cell receptor beta chains below come from one sample, sequenced in a study of cytomegalovirus exposure and HLA in healthy donors. The PCR made use of 60 Vbeta and 13 Jbeta primers. The repertoire was sequenced with immunoSEQ multiplex PCR; TCRdb's copy has only in-frame clones and lacks some. The data contain roughly 52,000 clones, more than 75% of them singletons. Sequences were obtained from PBMCs. The receptors derive from a female donor in good health and CMV-seronegative.

This clone was seen only once. The chain recombines TRBV18 with TRBJ1-1, with TRBD1 matching over 11 bases. In germline, CDR1 is KGHSH, CDR2 LQKENI. This CDR3 is built from 14 residues. Germline trimming cut 3 bases from V and 3 bases from J; bases unmatched to any gene: 0. CDR3: CASSPDRGHTEAFF. In nucleotides, the CDR3 is TGTGCCAGCTCACCGGACAGGGGGCACACTGAAGCTTTCTTT.

This rearrangement joins TRBV5-1 to TRBJ2-5; 11 nucleotides agree with TRBD2. Trimming cost V 2 bases and J 4 bases; bases outside gene matches: 1. CDR1 is SGHRS and CDR2 is YFSETQ in the germline V gene. The CDR3 is made up of 14 amino acids. Here the CDR3 reads CASSLTSGGETQYF. CDR3 DNA: TGCGCCAGCAGCTTAACTAGCGGGGGAGAGACCCAGTACTTC.

The chain recombines TRBV7-2 with TRBJ2-3; 7 nucleotides match TRBD1. The CDR3 runs 14 residues. The V gene end was trimmed by 5 bases and the J gene end by 3 bases; junction bases not matched to a gene: 5. Per the germline V gene, CDR1 is SGHTA and CDR2 is FQGNSA. CDR3 nucleotide sequence: TGTGCCAGCAGCCGACAGGGCTGGACAGATACGCAGTATTTT. As protein: CASSRQGWTDTQYF.

The chain joins TRBV15 to TRBJ1-4, with 8 positions matching TRBD1. This CDR3 comprises 14 residues. Germline loops: CDR1 LNHNV, CDR2 YYDKDF (reference sequence). The V and J ends lost 2 bases and 7 bases, in that order; junction bases with no gene match: 3. The chain's CDR3 is CATSRQGAGEKLFF. The DNA for the CDR3 is TGTGCCACCAGCAGACAGGGGGCAGGTGAAAAACTGTTTTTT.

This chain joins TRBV27 and TRBJ1-2; D is possibly TRBD1 (5 bases). Germline assignment: CDR1 MNHEY and CDR2 SMNVEV (reference sequence). The V gene lost 4 bases and the J gene lost 7 bases, with 19 bases spanning the gap. The CDR3 runs 15 residues. The CDR3 loop is CASSSGLRGKGGYTF. As DNA, the CDR3 is TGTGCCAGCAGTTCGGGACTCCGGGGGAAGGGTGGCTACACCTTC.

The chain recombines TRBV6-4 with TRBJ1-6; 11 bases are a match to TRBD1. Germline CDR1 reads MRHNA; CDR2 reads SNTAGT. Losses at the gene ends were 2 bases for V and 6 bases for J; bases not matched to a gene: 0. The CDR3 spans 15 residues. The CDR3 spells CASSDGQGANSPLHF. The CDR3 DNA reads as TGTGCCAGCAGTGACGGACAGGGGGCTAATTCACCCCTCCACTTT.

The V call is TRBV9, the J call TRBJ2-3; 10 positions match TRBD2. With 0 bases clipped from V and 4 bases from J, the junction kept 5 bases outside the gene matches. Germline CDR1 is SGDLS and CDR2 is YYNGEE. CDR3 length: 16 residues. This CDR3 reads CASSVGLAGAADTQYF. CDR3 coding DNA: TGTGCCAGCAGCGTAGGGCTAGCGGGGGCCGCAGATACGCAGTATTTT.

The CDR3 DNA is TGTGCCAGCTCACCACTGGCAGGGGTGAACACTGAAGCTTTCTTT. Its protein product is CASSPLAGVNTEAFF. The chain couples TRBV18 to TRBJ1-1; TRBD1 is a possible D gene (6 bases). Trimming shortened V by 1 base and J by 0 bases, and 9 bases separated the two germline ends. Germline CDR1 is KGHSH and CDR2 is LQKENI. This CDR3 has 15 amino acids.

The chain combines TRBV19 with TRBJ1-3; D remains unclear. V lost 7 bases, J lost 0 bases, and 7 bases lay in between. The CDR3 has 13 amino acids. Germline-derived CDR1 and CDR2 are LNHDA and SQIVND (reference sequence). As DNA, the CDR3 is TGTGCCAGTAAGCTATCCTCTGGAAACACCATATATTTT. This translates into CASKLSSGNTIYF.

The chain employs TRBV2 and TRBJ1-1, with 8 bases aligning to TRBD1. Germline V gene sequence: CDR1 SNHLY, CDR2 FYNNEI. The V and J ends lost 3 bases and 5 bases, in that order; junction bases with no gene match: 2. This CDR3 is built from 13 residues. The CDR3 region has the DNA TGTGCCAGCAGTGACAGGGGGCGAACTGAAGCTTTCTTT. Translating gives CASSDRGRTEAFF.

The chain joins TRBV27 to TRBJ1-6, with 8 bases matching TRBD1. CDR1 and CDR2 (germline): MNHEY, SMNVEV (reference sequence). The V segment lost 5 bases and the J segment 3 bases; nucleotides outside the gene matches: 3. This CDR3 has 15 residues. The CDR3 region is CASSTTGDYNSPLHF. The CDR3 DNA sequence: TGTGCCAGCAGTACGACAGGGGACTATAATTCACCCCTCCACTTT.

The rearrangement uses TRBV18 and TRBJ1-1; perhaps TRBD1 as D (6 bases). CDR1 and CDR2 from the germline V gene are KGHSH and LQKENI. The CDR3 covers 14 residues. The germline V and J ends were trimmed by 3 bases and 0 bases, with 8 bases remaining between them. CDR3 loop: CASSPDRVNTEAFF. In DNA form, the CDR3 reads TGTGCCAGCTCACCGGACAGAGTGAACACTGAAGCTTTCTTT.

This clone was counted between two and nine times. The chain couples TRBV2 to TRBJ1-5; D is perhaps TRBD1 (5 bases). With 6 bases removed from V and 6 bases from J, the gap between germline ends came to 15 bases. The CDR3 sequence is 14 residues long. The germline gives CDR1 SNHLY, CDR2 FYNNEI. CDR3 DNA sequence: TGTGCCAGCAGGGACGGCACAGGCGTTCAGCCCCAGCATTTT. Protein sequence: CASRDGTGVQPQHF. Full variable domain (missing parts from reference TRBV2 and TRBJ1-5): EPEVTQTPSHQVTQMGQEVILRCVPISNHLYFYWYRQILGQKVEFLVSFYNNEISEKSEIFDDQFSVERPDGSNFTLKIRSTKLEDSAMYFCASRDGTGVQPQHFGDGTRLSIL.

In its sample, this clone was seen a few times. J is TRBJ2-7 and V is TRBV4-2, with TRBD1 identical over 9 bases. Germline loops: CDR1 LGHNA, CDR2 YNFKEQ. V lost 2 bases and J lost 2; bases outside the gene matches: 7. This CDR3 comprises 16 residues. CDR3 in DNA: TGTGCCAGCAGCCAAACACCGGGACAGGGAACCTACGAGCAGTACTTC. Encoded protein: CASSQTPGQGTYEQYF.

This rearrangement joins TRBV6-4 to TRBJ2-1; 7 positions match TRBD2. After removal of 0 bases from V and 3 bases from J, the junction contained 5 bases not matched to a gene. This CDR3 comprises 16 residues. Germline CDR1 reads MRHNA; CDR2 reads SNTAGT. CDR3 protein: CASSDSSLADYNEQFF. The CDR3 DNA reads as TGTGCCAGCAGTGACTCTTCGCTAGCGGACTACAATGAGCAGTTCTTC.

The chain uses TRBV4-3 and TRBJ2-1, with 7 nucleotides matching TRBD2. After removal of 4 bases from V and 1 base from J, the junction contained 4 bases not matched to a gene. CDR1 LGHNA and CDR2 YSLEER come from the germline V gene. This CDR3 is built from 15 residues. CDR3 amino acids: CASSPREVSYNEQFF. Here the CDR3 DNA reads TGCGCCAGCAGCCCTCGGGAGGTTTCCTACAATGAGCAGTTCTTC.

Only a few counts were recorded for this clone. The chain is built from TRBV11-3 and TRBJ1-1; D is perhaps TRBD1 (6 bases). CDR3 size: 13 residues. V was pared by 11 bases and J by 2 bases, with 15 bases between. Germline V lookup: CDR1 SGHNT, CDR2 YENEEA. The CDR3 protein is CASPGTSNTEAFF. The CDR3 DNA follows: TGTGCCTCCCCCGGGACATCCAACACTGAAGCTTTCTTT.

The rearrangement uses TRBV25-1 and TRBJ1-1; TRBD1 agrees at 11 bases. The CDR3 sequence is 16 residues long. CDR1 MGHDK and CDR2 SYGVNS come from the germline V gene. After removal of 4 bases from V and 4 bases from J, the junction contained 8 bases not matched to a gene. The CDR3 DNA reads as TGTGCCAGCAGTGGGCCGCCCGGGACAGGGGGCACTGAAGCTTTCTTT. Amino acids: CASSGPPGTGGTEAFF.

This chain joins TRBV19 and TRBJ1-6; TRBD1 aligns across 8 bases. The CDR3 extends over 14 amino acids. Germline assignment: CDR1 LNHDA and CDR2 SQIVND (reference sequence). The junction had 3 bases not matched to a gene; V was cut back by 5 bases and J by 6 bases. The DNA of the CDR3 is TGTGCCAGTAGTCTGACAGGGGCTAATTCACCCCTCCACTTT. Translation: CASSLTGANSPLHF.

Comment on this clone: Other nucleotide sequences from this sample produce the same CDR3. The V gene is TRBV5-1, the J gene TRBJ2-5, with D tentatively TRBD2 (6 bases). Trimming took off 0 bases at V and 1 base at J, with 7 bases between the two ends. CDR1 is SGHRS, CDR2 YFSETQ, per germline. The CDR3 is made up of 14 amino acids. Written as DNA, the CDR3 is TGCGCCAGCAGCTTGGCCGGGGGCCAAGAGACCCAGTACTTC. It is translated as CASSLAGGQETQYF.

The CDR3 nucleotides read TGTGCCAACCGACAGGGGCTGAACACTGAAGCTTTCTTT. It specifies CANRQGLNTEAFF. The rearrangement uses TRBV18 and TRBJ1-1; 8 nucleotides match TRBD1. This CDR3 has 13 residues. With 10 bases clipped from V and 0 bases from J, the junction kept 4 bases outside the gene matches. In germline, CDR1 is KGHSH, CDR2 LQKENI. The full variable domain, completed using reference TRBV18 and TRBJ1-1, is NAGVMQNPRHLVRRRGQEARLRCSPMKGHSHVYWYRQLPEEGLKFMVYLQKENIIDESGMPKERFSAEFPKEGPSILRIQQVVRGDSAAYFCANRQGLNTEAFFGQGTRLTVV.